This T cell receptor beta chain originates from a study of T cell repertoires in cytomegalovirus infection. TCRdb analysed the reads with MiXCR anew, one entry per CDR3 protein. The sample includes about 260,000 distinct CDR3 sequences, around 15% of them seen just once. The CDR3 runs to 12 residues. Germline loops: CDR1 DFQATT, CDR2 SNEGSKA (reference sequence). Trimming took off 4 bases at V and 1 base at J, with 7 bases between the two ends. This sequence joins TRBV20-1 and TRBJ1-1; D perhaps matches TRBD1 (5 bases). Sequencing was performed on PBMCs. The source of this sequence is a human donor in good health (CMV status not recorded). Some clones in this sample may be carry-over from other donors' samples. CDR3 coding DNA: TGCAGTGCTAACCAGGGGAACACTGAAGCTTTCTTT. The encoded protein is CSANQGNTEAFF.